This entry lists 7 T cell receptor beta chains sequenced from one sample in a study of T cell responses to AZD1222 COVID-19 vaccine. Using immunoSEQ multiplex PCR, the repertoire was profiled, and TCRdb retains in-frame clones only, with some absent. The table includes around 110,000 clones, approximately 83% detected once. Material: peripheral blood, obtained on day 0 of MenACWY control vaccination. The receptors were sampled from an adult in good health.

V gene TRBV4-2 combines with J gene TRBJ2-1, with TRBD2 matching 7 bases. This CDR3 is 17 amino acids long. Germline lookup yields CDR1 LGHNA and CDR2 YNFKEQ. The junction had 5 bases not matched to a gene; V was cut back by 0 bases and J by 0 bases. The CDR3 reads CASSQDRTGGSYNEQFF. The CDR3 coding sequence is TGTGCCAGCAGCCAAGATCGCACGGGGGGCTCCTACAATGAGCAGTTCTTC.

The chain couples TRBV4-2 to TRBJ1-1; D uncertain. Trimming took off 4 bases at V and 8 bases at J, with 14 bases between the two ends. The CDR3 totals 13 residues. CDR1 and CDR2 from the germline V gene are LGHNA and YNFKEQ. CDR3 bases: TGTGCCAGCAGCCTGAAAAGAGGTCTGGAAGCTTTCTTT. It specifies CASSLKRGLEAFF.

The V gene is TRBV2, the J gene TRBJ2-1; 8 bases agree with TRBD1. The germline V gene encodes CDR1 SNHLY and CDR2 FYNNEI. V dropped 1 base and J dropped 4; count of bases not matched to a gene: 3. The CDR3 totals 15 residues. The CDR3 spells CASSEGRGPYNEQFF. The DNA of the CDR3 is TGTGCCAGCAGTGAAGGCAGGGGGCCGTACAATGAGCAGTTCTTC.

The CDR3 sequence: CASSFRLAGGGTDTQYF. CDR3 nucleotides: TGTGCCAGCAGCTTCAGGTTAGCGGGGGGTGGCACAGATACGCAGTATTTT. The chain uses TRBV7-2 and TRBJ2-3; 10 positions match TRBD2. Germline V gene lookup returns CDR1 SGHTA and CDR2 FQGNSA. After removal of 3 bases from V and 1 base from J, the junction contained 7 bases not matched to a gene. CDR3 length equals 17 residues.

This chain uses TRBV18 with TRBJ1-1, with D unresolved. Germline assignment: CDR1 KGHSH and CDR2 LQKENI. The V gene lost 4 bases and the J gene lost 4 bases, with 10 bases spanning the gap. This CDR3 comprises 13 residues. CDR3 coding DNA: TGTGCCAGCTCACGAGTTGAGGCCACTGAAGCTTTCTTT. Translating gives CASSRVEATEAFF.

The table lists this clone with a few counts. The genes are TRBV5-5 and TRBJ2-5; D not resolved. The CDR3 runs 11 residues. Trimming stripped 2 bases from V and 3 bases from J, with 2 bases between. Germline-derived CDR1 and CDR2 are SGHKS and YYEKEE (reference sequence). CDR3 coding DNA: TGTGCCAGCAGCTTCAAAGAGACCCAGTACTTC. Its translation is CASSFKETQYF.

The V and J genes are TRBV5-5 and TRBJ1-1; TRBD1 aligns across 9 bases. Per germline, CDR1 SGHKS and CDR2 YYEKEE (reference sequence). The CDR3 extends over 15 amino acids. V was clipped by 4 bases and J by 1 base; unmatched bases: 5. The CDR3 DNA is TGTGCCAGCAGCCGGAGACAGGGGGGGAACACTGAAGCTTTCTTT. Translating it yields CASSRRQGGNTEAFF.